A single sample gave rise to the 8 T cell receptor beta chains below, sequenced in a study of blood T cells in healthy people across ages. Combining a sample-barcoded 5' primer with a J-beta primer mix, a second PCR ran for roughly 7 to 12 cycles. From the 5' RACE reads, TCRdb called clonotypes with MiXCR, one entry per CDR3 protein. This table has roughly 640,000 distinct CDR3 sequences, about 30% appearing once. What was sequenced was blood. These receptors came from a woman over 75 in good health.

The rearrangement joins TRBV25-1 to TRBJ1-3; D remains unclear. The V gene lost 1 base and the J gene lost 4 bases, with 14 bases spanning the gap. The CDR3 length is 16 residues. Germline CDR1 and CDR2: MGHDK and SYGVNS. CDR3 residues: CASSEFLAGAGNTIYF. The CDR3 coding sequence is TGTGCCAGCAGTGAATTCTTAGCAGGCGCCGGAAACACCATATATTTT.

This clonotype was detected ten times or more. The rearrangement uses TRBV20-1 and TRBJ2-7; 7 bases agree with TRBD1. The germline CDR1 and CDR2 sequences are DFQATT and SNEGSKA (reference sequence). The CDR3 has 15 amino acids. V trimming: 3 bases; J trimming: 2 bases; junction bases outside the gene matches: 10. The chain's CDR3 is CSARTPGQSTYEQYF. CDR3 bases: TGCAGTGCTAGGACCCCGGGACAGTCTACCTACGAGCAGTACTTC.

This clonotype was found a few times. This sequence may be a read error, since a much larger clone differs from it by one base. The V and J genes are TRBV18 and TRBJ2-1, with 10 bases lining up with TRBD1. The CDR3 runs 15 residues. Germline V gene lookup returns CDR1 KGHSH and CDR2 LQKENI. CDR3 bases: TGTGCCGGCTCGCGCCGGGACAGGGGTTTTGATGAGCAGTTCTTC. It is translated as CAGSRRDRGFDEQFF.

Worth noting for this clonotype: One end of the junction does not line up with germline, which may come from a read error. The J gene is TRBJ2-5, the V gene TRBV7-3; 11 bases match TRBD2. The CDR3 runs 16 residues. Germline CDR1 SGHTA, CDR2 FQGTGA. The CDR3 DNA follows: TGTGCCAGCGGCTTAGGGCTAGCGGGGGGCCAAGAGACCCAGTACTTC. Protein: CASGLGLAGGQETQYF.

At least ten counts were recorded for this clonotype. CDR3 amino acids: CASKMTGASGANVLTF. The CDR3 nucleotides read TGTGCCAGCAAAATGACAGGGGCCTCTGGGGCCAACGTCCTGACTTTC. V usage is TRBV6-5 and J usage is TRBJ2-6; 8 bases line up with TRBD1. Losses at the gene ends were 7 bases for V and 0 bases for J; bases not matched to a gene: 5. Looked up from germline, CDR1 is MNHEY and CDR2 is SVGAGI. The CDR3 length is 16 residues.

The V gene is TRBV15, the J gene TRBJ1-4; a weak D match, TRBD1 (5 bases). Germline lookup yields CDR1 LNHNV and CDR2 YYDKDF (reference sequence). The V end lost 5 bases, the J end lost 4 bases, and 11 bases lay between the germline ends. This CDR3 has 14 residues. The CDR3 bases are TGTGCCACCAGCCGAGGGGACGGTAATGAAAAACTGTTTTTT. Protein: CATSRGDGNEKLFF.

To note about this clonotype: Since a much larger clone is just one base distant, this may be a read error. V is TRBV11-3 and J is TRBJ2-5, with unresolved D. CDR1 SGHNT and CDR2 YENEEA come from the germline V gene. The CDR3 loop spans 14 amino acids. The V and J ends lost 4 bases and 0 bases respectively, with 9 bases between them. This CDR3 reads CASSWGQDQETQYF. The DNA of the CDR3 is TGTGCCAGCAGCTGGGGTCAGGACCAAGAGACCCAGTACTTC.

This clonotype was detected many times. The chain joins TRBV9 to TRBJ2-7, with 9 bases lining up with TRBD2. With V trimmed by 2 bases and J by 1 base, 4 bases remained unmatched. The germline V gene encodes CDR1 SGDLS and CDR2 YYNGEE. The CDR3 sequence is 15 residues long. The CDR3 DNA follows: TGTGCCAGCAGCGTTGCTAGCGGGGATTCCTACGAGCAGTACTTC. It translates to CASSVASGDSYEQYF.